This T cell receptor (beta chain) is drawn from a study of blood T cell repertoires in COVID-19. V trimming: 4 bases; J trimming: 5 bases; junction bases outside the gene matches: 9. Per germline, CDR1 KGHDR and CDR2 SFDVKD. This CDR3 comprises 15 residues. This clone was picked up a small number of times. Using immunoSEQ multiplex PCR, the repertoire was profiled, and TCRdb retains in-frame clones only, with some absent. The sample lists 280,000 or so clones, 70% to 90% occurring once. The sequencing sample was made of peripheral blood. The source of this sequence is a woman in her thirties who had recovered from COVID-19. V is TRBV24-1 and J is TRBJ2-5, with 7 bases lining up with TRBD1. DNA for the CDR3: TGTGCCACCAGTGAACGACAGGGTCCGGAGGAGACCCAGTACTTC. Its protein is CATSERQGPEETQYF.